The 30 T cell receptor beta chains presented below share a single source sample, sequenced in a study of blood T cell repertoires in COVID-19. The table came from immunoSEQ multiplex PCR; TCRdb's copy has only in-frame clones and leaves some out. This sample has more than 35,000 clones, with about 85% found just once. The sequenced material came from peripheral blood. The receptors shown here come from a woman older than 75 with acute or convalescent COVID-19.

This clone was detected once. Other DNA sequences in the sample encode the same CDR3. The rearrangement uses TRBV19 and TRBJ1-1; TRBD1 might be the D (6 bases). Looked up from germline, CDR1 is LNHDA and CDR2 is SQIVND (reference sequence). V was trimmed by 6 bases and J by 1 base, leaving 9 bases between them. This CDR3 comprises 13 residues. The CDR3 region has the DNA TGTGCCAGTAGCCCGGGACAGAACACTGAAGCTTTCTTT. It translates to CASSPGQNTEAFF.

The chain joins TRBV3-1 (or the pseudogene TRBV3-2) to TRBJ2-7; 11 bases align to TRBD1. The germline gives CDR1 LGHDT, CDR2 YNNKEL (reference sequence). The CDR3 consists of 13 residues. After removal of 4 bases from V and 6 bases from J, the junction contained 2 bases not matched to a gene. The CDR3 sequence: CASSRDRGGEQYF. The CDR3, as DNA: TGTGCCAGCAGCCGGGACAGGGGGGGCGAGCAGTACTTC.

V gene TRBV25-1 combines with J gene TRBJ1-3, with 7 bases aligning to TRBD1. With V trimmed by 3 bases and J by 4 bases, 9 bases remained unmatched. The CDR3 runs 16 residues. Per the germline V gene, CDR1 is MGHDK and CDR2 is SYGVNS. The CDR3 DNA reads TGTGCCAGCAGTGAGATCACAGGGGCGAGGGGAAACACCATATATTTT. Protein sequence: CASSEITGARGNTIYF. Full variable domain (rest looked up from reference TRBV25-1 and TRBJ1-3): EADIYQTPRYLVIGTGKKITLECSQTMGHDKMYWYQQDPGMELHLIHYSYGVNSTEKGDLSSESTVSRIRTEHFPLTLESARPSHTSQYLCASSEITGARGNTIYFGEGSWLTVV.

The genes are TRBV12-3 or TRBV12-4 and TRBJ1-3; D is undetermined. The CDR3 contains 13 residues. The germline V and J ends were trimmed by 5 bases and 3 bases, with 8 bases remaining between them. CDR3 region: CASSPVRGNTIYF. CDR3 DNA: TGTGCCAGCAGTCCCGTCCGTGGAAACACCATATATTTT.

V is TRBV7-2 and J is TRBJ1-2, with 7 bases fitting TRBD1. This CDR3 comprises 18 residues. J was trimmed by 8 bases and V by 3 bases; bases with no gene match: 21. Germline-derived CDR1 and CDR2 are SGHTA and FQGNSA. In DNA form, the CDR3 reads TGTGCCAGCAGCTTCGGGATTGGACAGGCGGGGATGAATGGGGGCTACACCTTC. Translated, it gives CASSFGIGQAGMNGGYTF.

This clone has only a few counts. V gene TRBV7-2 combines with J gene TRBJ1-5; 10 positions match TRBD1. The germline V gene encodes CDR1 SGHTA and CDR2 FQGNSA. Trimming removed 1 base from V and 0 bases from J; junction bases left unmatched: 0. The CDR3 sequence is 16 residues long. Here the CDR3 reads CASSLGTGGSNQPQHF. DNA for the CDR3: TGTGCCAGCAGCTTAGGGACAGGGGGTAGCAATCAGCCCCAGCATTTT.

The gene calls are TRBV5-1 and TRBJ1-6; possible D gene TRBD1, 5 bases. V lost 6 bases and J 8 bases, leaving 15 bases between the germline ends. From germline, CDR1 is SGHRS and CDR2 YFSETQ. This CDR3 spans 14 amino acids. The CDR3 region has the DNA TGCGCCAGCACTCCGGGACTCGGTGATTCACCCCTCCACTTT. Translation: CASTPGLGDSPLHF.

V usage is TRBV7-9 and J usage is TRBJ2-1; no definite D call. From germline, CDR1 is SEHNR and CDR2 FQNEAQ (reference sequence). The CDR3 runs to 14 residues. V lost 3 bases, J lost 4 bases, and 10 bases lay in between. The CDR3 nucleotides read TGTGCCAGCAGCTTGGTGAAGCCTTACAATGAGCAGTTCTTC. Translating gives CASSLVKPYNEQFF.

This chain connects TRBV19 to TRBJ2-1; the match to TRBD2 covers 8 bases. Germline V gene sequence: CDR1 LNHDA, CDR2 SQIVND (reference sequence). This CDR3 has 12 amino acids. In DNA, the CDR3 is TGTGGGCCTGGACTAGCTGACAATGAGCAGTTCTTC. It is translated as CGPGLADNEQFF.

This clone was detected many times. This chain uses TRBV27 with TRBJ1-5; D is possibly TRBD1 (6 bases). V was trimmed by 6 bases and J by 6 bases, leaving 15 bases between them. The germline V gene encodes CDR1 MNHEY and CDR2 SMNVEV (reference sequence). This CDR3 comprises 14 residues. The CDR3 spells CASSLSAGVQPQHF. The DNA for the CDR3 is TGTGCCAGCAGCCTTTCGGCAGGGGTTCAGCCCCAGCATTTT.

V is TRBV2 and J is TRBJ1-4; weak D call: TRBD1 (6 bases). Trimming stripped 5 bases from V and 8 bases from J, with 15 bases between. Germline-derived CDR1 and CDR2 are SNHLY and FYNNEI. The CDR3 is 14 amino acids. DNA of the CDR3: TGTGCCAGCAGTCTCCGACAGGTTCAGGAAAAACTGTTTTTT. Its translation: CASSLRQVQEKLFF. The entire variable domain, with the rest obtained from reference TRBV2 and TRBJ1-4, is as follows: EPEVTQTPSHQVTQMGQEVILRCVPISNHLYFYWYRQILGQKVEFLVSFYNNEISEKSEIFDDQFSVERPDGSNFTLKIRSTKLEDSAMYFCASSLRQVQEKLFFGSGTQLSVL.

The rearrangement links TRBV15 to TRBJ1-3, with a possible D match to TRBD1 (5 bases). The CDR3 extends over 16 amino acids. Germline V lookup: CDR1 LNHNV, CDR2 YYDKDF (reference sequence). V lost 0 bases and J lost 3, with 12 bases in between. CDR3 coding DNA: TGTGCCACCAGCAGAGAACGAGGGAGGGGTGGAAACACCATATATTTT. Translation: CATSRERGRGGNTIYF.

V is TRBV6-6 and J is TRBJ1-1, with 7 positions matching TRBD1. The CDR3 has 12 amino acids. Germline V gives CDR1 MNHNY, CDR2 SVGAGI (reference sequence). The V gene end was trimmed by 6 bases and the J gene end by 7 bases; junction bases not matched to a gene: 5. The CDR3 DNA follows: TGTGCCAGCAGCCCCCGGGACAGTGAAGCTTTCTTT. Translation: CASSPRDSEAFF.

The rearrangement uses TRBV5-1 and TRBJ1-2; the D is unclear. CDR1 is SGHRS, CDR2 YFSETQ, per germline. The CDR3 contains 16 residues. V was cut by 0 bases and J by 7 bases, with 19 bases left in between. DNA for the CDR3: TGCGCCAGCAGCTTGGGGGCCGTTAGCGCACGAGGTGGCTACACCTTC. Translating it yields CASSLGAVSARGGYTF.

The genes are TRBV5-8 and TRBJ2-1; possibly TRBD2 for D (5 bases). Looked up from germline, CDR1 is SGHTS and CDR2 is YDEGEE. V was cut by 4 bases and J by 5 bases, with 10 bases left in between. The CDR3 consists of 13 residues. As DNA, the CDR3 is TGTGCCAGCAGCCCGCAGGAGGACAATGAGCAGTTCTTC. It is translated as CASSPQEDNEQFF.

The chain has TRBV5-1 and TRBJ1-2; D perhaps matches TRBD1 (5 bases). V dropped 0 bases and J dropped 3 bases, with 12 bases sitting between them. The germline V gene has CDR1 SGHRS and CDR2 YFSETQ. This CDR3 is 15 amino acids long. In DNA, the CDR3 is TGCGCCAGCAGCTTGGTACCGACAGTGGACTATGGCTACACCTTC. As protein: CASSLVPTVDYGYTF. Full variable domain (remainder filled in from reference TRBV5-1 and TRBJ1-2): KAGVTQTPRYLIKTRGQQVTLSCSPISGHRSVSWYQQTPGQGLQFLFEYFSETQRNKGNFPGRFSGRQFSNSRSEMNVSTLELGDSALYLCASSLVPTVDYGYTFGSGTRLTVV.

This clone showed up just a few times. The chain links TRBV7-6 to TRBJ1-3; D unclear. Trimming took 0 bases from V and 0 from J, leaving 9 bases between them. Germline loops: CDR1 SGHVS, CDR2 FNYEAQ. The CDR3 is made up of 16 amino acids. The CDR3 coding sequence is TGTGCCAGCAGCTTAGCCGTCGGGTACTCTGGAAACACCATATATTTT. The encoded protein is CASSLAVGYSGNTIYF.

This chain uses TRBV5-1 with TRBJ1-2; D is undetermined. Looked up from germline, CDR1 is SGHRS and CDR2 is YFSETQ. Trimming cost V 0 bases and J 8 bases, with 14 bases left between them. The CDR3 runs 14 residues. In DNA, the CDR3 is TGCGCCAGCAGCTTGGACCCCCAACTAAGGGGCTACACCTTC. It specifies CASSLDPQLRGYTF.

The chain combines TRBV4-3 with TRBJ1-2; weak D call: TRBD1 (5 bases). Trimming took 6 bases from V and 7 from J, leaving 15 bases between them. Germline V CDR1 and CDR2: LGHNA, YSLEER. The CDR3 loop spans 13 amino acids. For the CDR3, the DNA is TGCGCCAGCAGTCGGGCCGGGAGGGGTGGCTACACCTTC. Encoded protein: CASSRAGRGGYTF.

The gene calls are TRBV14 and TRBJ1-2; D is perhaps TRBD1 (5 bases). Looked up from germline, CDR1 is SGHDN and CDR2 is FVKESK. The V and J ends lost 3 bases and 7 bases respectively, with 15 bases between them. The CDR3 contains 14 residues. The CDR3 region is CASSQSVGLGGYTF. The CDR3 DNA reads TGTGCCAGCAGCCAGTCCGTGGGGCTCGGTGGCTACACCTTC.

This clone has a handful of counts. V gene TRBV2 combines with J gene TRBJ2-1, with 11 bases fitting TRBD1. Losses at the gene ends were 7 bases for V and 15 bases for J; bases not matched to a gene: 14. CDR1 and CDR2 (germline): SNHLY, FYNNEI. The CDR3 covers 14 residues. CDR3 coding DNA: TGTGCCAGCACCGCCGGGACAGGGGGACGCTACCCGTTCTTC. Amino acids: CASTAGTGGRYPFF.

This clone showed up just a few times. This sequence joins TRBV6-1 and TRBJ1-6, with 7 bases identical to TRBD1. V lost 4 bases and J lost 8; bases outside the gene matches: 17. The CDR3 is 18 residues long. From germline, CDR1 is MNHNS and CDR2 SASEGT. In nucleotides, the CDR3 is TGTGCCAGCAGTGGGCCAGTCCCGGGACAGAGTCTGGATTCACCCCTCCACTTT. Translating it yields CASSGPVPGQSLDSPLHF.

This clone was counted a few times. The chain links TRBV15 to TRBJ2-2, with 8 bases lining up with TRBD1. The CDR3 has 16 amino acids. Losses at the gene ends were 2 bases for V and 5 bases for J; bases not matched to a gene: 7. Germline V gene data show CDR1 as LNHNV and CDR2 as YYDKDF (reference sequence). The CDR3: CATSRQGAVNTGELFF. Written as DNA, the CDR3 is TGTGCCACCAGCAGACAGGGGGCGGTCAATACCGGGGAGCTGTTTTTT.

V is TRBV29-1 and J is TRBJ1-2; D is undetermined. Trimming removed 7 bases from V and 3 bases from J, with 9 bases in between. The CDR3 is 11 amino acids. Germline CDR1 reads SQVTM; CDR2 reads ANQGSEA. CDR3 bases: TGCAGCGCAGAGCTCTACTATGGCTACACCTTC. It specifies CSAELYYGYTF.

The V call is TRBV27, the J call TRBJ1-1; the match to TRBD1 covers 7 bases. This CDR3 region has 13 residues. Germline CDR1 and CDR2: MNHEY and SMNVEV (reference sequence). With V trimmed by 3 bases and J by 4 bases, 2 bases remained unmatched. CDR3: CASSFNRGTEAFF. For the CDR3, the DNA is TGTGCCAGCAGTTTCAACAGGGGCACTGAAGCTTTCTTT.

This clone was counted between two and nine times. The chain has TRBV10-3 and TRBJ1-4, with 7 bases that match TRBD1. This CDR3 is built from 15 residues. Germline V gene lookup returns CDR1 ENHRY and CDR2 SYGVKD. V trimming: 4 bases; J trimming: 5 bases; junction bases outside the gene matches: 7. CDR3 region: CAISVATGLNEKLFF. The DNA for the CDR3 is TGTGCCATCAGTGTCGCGACAGGGTTAAATGAAAAACTGTTTTTT.

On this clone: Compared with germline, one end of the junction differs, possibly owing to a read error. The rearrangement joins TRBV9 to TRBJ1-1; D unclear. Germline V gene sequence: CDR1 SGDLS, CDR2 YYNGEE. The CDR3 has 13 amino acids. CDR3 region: CASSTALNTEASF. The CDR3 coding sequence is TGTGCCAGCAGTACAGCACTGAACACTGAAGCTTCCTTT.

The CDR3 DNA reads TGTGCCAGCAGCTTAGCGGGGGGAAACAATGAGCAGTTCTTC. Amino acids: CASSLAGGNNEQFF. The V gene is TRBV7-8, the J gene TRBJ2-1; weak D call: TRBD2 (6 bases). CDR3 length: 14 residues. Germline V CDR1 and CDR2: SGHVS, FQNEAQ. Trimming took 0 bases from V and 5 from J, leaving 8 bases between them.

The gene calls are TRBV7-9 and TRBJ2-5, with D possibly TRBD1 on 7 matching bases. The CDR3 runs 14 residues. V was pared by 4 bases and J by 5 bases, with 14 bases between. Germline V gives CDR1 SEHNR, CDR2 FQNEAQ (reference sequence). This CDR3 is CASSSTRGQETQYF. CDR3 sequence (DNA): TGTGCCAGCAGCTCGACTAGGGGACAGGAGACCCAGTACTTC.

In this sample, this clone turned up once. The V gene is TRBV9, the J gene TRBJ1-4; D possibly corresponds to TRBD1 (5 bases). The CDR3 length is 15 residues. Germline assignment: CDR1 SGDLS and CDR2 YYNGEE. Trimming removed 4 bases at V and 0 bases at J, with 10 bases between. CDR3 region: CASSPSTATNEKLFF. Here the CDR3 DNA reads TGTGCCAGCAGCCCTTCGACAGCAACTAATGAAAAACTGTTTTTT.